Each of the 13 T cell receptor beta chains below was sequenced from the same sample in a study of shared clonotypes between healthy human individuals. Naive CD8 cells, CD45RO-negative and positively selected for CCR7, excluded terminally differentiated effector memory CD45RA+ cells. The table came from immunoSEQ multiplex PCR; TCRdb's copy has only in-frame clones and leaves some out. The data show 2 million to 2.5 million clones, about 95% seen once. The source material was naive CD8+ T cells sorted from blood. The receptors derive from a man younger than 35 in good health.

This chain uses TRBV5-6 with TRBJ1-4; TRBD1 matches 7 bases. V was pared by 1 base and J by 6 bases, with 0 bases of the junction left unmatched. CDR3 length equals 13 residues. Germline-derived CDR1 and CDR2 are SGHDT and YYEEEE. As DNA, the CDR3 is TGTGCCAGCAGCTTGACAGGGGATGAAAAACTGTTTTTT. Its protein product is CASSLTGDEKLFF.

The chain combines TRBV7-9 with TRBJ2-7; D gene ambiguous. Trimming removed 6 bases at V and 3 bases at J, with 6 bases between. Germline assignment: CDR1 SEHNR and CDR2 FQNEAQ (reference sequence). The CDR3 totals 11 residues. The CDR3 reads CASSWNYEQYF. DNA of the CDR3: TGTGCCAGCAGTTGGAACTACGAGCAGTACTTC.

The V and J genes are TRBV4-1 and TRBJ2-5; D possibly corresponds to TRBD2 (5 bases). The CDR3 sequence is 14 residues long. The germline V gene encodes CDR1 MGHRA and CDR2 YSYEKL. Trimming stripped 0 bases from V and 10 bases from J, with 15 bases between. This chain's CDR3 is CASSQDPGSSDQYF. In DNA form, the CDR3 reads TGCGCCAGCAGCCAAGATCCGGGGTCCTCGGACCAGTACTTC.

This chain links TRBV7-9 with TRBJ2-5; the D gene is possibly TRBD1 (8 bases). The CDR3 has 17 residues. V was shortened by 2 bases and J by 3 bases, with 19 bases between the two germline ends. Looked up from germline, CDR1 is SEHNR and CDR2 is FQNEAQ (reference sequence). The CDR3 reads CASSLIHATGGEETQYF. The CDR3 nucleotides read TGTGCCAGCAGCTTAATCCACGCTACAGGGGGGGAAGAGACCCAGTACTTC.

The chain carries TRBV12-5 and TRBJ2-5; D remains unclear. The germline V gene encodes CDR1 LGHNT and CDR2 FRNRAP. Trimming shortened V by 5 bases and J by 4 bases, and 11 bases separated the two germline ends. This CDR3 spans 13 amino acids. CDR3 coding DNA: TGTGCTAGTGGTCCTCCGGACCCAGAGACCCAGTACTTC. This codes for CASGPPDPETQYF.

This chain links TRBV5-1 with TRBJ2-7, with a possible D match to TRBD1 (6 bases). Deletions cut 0 bases from V and 4 bases from J, with 17 bases between. Germline V gene data show CDR1 as SGHRS and CDR2 as YFSETQ. The CDR3 extends over 16 amino acids. CDR3 bases: TGCGCCAGCAGCTTGGACCTACAGGGATCCCTATACGAGCAGTACTTC. Its translation is CASSLDLQGSLYEQYF.

V gene TRBV7-2 combines with J gene TRBJ2-3; 15 positions agree with TRBD2. This CDR3 comprises 16 residues. Germline-derived CDR1 and CDR2 are SGHTA and FQGNSA. V was clipped by 5 bases and J by 5 bases; unmatched bases: 5. The CDR3 sequence is CASSDGLAGGLDTQYF. Here the CDR3 DNA reads TGTGCCAGCAGCGACGGACTAGCGGGGGGGTTAGATACGCAGTATTTT.

This clone was found once. This chain connects TRBV13 to TRBJ2-1, with no clear D. The germline CDR1 and CDR2 sequences are PRHDT and FYEKMQ (reference sequence). V was clipped by 2 bases and J by 4 bases, with 12 bases between them. CDR3 size: 15 residues. The CDR3 loop is CASSLQSRFYNEQFF. CDR3 bases: TGTGCCAGCAGCTTACAGTCTAGATTTTACAATGAGCAGTTCTTC.

The J gene is TRBJ2-1, the V gene TRBV6-5; TRBD1 aligns across 7 bases. V dropped 0 bases and J dropped 5; count of bases not matched to a gene: 7. This CDR3 has 16 residues. CDR1 is MNHEY and CDR2 is SVGAGI in the germline V gene. This CDR3 is CASSYSTGVIHNEQFF. CDR3 sequence (DNA): TGTGCCAGCAGTTACTCAACAGGGGTCATCCACAATGAGCAGTTCTTC.

As regards this clone: This specimen includes other DNA sequences encoding the same CDR3. The chain has TRBV6-6 and TRBJ1-1, with D unresolved. V was shortened by 0 bases and J by 5 bases, with 4 bases between the two germline ends. Germline V CDR1 and CDR2: MNHNY, SVGAGI (reference sequence). This CDR3 contains 12 residues. The CDR3 protein is CASSYSETEAFF. CDR3 in DNA: TGTGCCAGCAGTTACTCCGAGACTGAAGCTTTCTTT.

This clone was observed once. The rearrangement uses TRBV6-6 and TRBJ2-1, with no clear D. There are 14 residues in the CDR3. Germline V gene sequence: CDR1 MNHNY, CDR2 SVGAGI (reference sequence). V was shortened by 0 bases and J by 2 bases, with 5 bases between the two germline ends. CDR3 sequence: CASSYSNAYNEQFF. In DNA form, the CDR3 reads TGTGCCAGCAGTTACTCGAATGCCTACAATGAGCAGTTCTTC.

This clone was counted once. The chain uses TRBV5-1 and TRBJ2-7; TRBD1 matches at 7 bases. CDR1 and CDR2 from the germline V gene are SGHRS and YFSETQ. V trimming: 0 bases; J trimming: 5 bases; junction bases outside the gene matches: 8. CDR3 length: 15 amino acids. The chain's CDR3 is CASSLAWGQRNEQYF. DNA of the CDR3: TGCGCCAGCAGCTTGGCTTGGGGACAGAGAAACGAGCAGTACTTC.

The sample holds one count of this clone. The chain carries TRBV10-2 and TRBJ2-3; 8 bases map to TRBD2. The CDR3 sequence is 16 residues long. V shed 1 base and J 5 bases; nucleotides not matched to a gene: 8. The germline V gene has CDR1 WSHSY and CDR2 SAAADI. The chain's CDR3 is CASSELNSGAEDTQYF. The CDR3 DNA follows: TGCGCCAGCAGTGAGTTGAATAGCGGGGCCGAAGATACGCAGTATTTT.